The sequence of this TCR beta chain was determined in a study of blood T cell repertoires in COVID-19. Turning to the study itself: Some COVID-19 samples were acute and others convalescent; all came from the United States, Italy and Spain. Nucleic acid was either cDNA or gDNA, and it came from T cells, B-cell-depleted T cells, or PBMCs.

CDR1 is SEHNR, CDR2 FQNEAQ, per germline (reference sequence). This CDR3 contains 14 residues. Trimming left V 5 bases short and J 4 bases short, with 12 bases between. Per the study methods: Reference gene primer amplification gave estimated nucleated cell counts. Repertoires were generated with immunoSEQ multiplex PCR, while TCRdb's copy carries only in-frame clones and drops some. Clonal size and the V and J genes are those of that table, whereas D and trimming came from the DNA. This repertoire shows approximately 270,000 clones, roughly 89% found once; its top ten account for around 2%. The chain links TRBV7-9 to TRBJ1-5, with a possible D match to TRBD1 (6 bases). This clonotype originated in a man over 45 with acute or convalescent COVID-19. Material: peripheral blood. CDR3 DNA: TGTGCCAGCAGCCCTGGGACACAGAATCAGCCCCAGCATTTT. Protein sequence: CASSPGTQNQPQHF.